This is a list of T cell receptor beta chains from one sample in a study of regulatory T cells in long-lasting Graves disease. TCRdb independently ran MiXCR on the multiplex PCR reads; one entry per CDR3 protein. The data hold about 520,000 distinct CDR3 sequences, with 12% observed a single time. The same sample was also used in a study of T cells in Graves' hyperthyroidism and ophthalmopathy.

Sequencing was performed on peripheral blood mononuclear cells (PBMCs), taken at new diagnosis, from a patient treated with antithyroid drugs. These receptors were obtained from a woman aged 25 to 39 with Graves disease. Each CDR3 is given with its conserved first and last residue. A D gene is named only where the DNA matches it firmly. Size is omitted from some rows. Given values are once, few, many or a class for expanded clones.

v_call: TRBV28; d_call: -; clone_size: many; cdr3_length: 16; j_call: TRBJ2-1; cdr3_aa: CASSLAGGTGGNEQFF; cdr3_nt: TGTGCCAGCAGTTTAGCAGGCGGGACTGGAGGAAATGAGCAGTTCTTC
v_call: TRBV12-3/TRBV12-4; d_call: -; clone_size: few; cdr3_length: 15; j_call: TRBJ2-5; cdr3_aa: CASSLTGTAQETQYF; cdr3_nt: TGTGCCAGCAGTTTAACCGGGACTGCACAGGAGACCCAGTACTTC
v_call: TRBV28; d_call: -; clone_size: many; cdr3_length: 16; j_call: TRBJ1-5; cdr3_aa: CASSFNIGSLPGPQHF; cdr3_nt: TGTGCCAGCAGTTTTAATATAGGCAGCCTGCCGGGGCCCCAGCATTTT
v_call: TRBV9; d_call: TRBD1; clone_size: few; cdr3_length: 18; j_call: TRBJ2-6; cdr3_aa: CASSTWDRPYSGANVLTF; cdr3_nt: TGTGCCAGCAGCACCTGGGACAGACCTTACTCTGGGGCCAACGTCCTGACTTTC
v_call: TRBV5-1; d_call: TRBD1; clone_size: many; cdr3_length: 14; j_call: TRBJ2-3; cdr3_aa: CASSLQGATDTQYF; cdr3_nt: TGCGCCAGCAGCTTACAGGGGGCAACAGATACGCAGTATTTT
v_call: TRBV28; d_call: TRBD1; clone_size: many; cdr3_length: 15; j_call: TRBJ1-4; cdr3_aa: CASSARDSSNEKLFF; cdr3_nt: TGTGCCAGCAGTGCCCGGGACAGCTCTAATGAAAAACTGTTTTTT
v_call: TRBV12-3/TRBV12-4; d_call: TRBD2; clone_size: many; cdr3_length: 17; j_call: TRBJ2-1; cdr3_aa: CASSFIRLAGGGNEQFF; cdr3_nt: TGTGCCAGCAGTTTTATCCGTCTAGCGGGGGGAGGGAATGAGCAGTTCTTC
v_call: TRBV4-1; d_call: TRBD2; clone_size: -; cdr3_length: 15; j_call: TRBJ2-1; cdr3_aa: CASSQEGIAGDEQFF; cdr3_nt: TGCGCCAGCAGCCAAGAAGGAATAGCGGGCGATGAGCAGTTCTTC
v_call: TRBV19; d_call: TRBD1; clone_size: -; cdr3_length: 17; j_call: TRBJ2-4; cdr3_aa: CASSRRPGTGEMNIQYF; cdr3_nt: TGTGCCAGTAGCCGCCGCCCCGGGACAGGGGAAATGAACATTCAGTACTTC
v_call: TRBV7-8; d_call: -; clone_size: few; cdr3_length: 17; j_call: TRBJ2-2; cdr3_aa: CASLPRRWAQNTGELFF; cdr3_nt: TGTGCCAGCCTCCCAAGGAGGTGGGCACAGAACACCGGGGAGCTGTTTTTT
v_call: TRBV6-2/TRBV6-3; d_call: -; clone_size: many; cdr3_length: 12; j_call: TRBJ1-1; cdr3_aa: CASKIPNTEAFF; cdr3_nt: TGTGCCAGCAAAATTCCGAACACTGAAGCTTTCTTT
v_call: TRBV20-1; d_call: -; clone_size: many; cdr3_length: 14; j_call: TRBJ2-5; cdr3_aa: CSANPSGLEETQYF; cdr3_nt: TGCAGTGCTAACCCTTCAGGTCTCGAAGAGACCCAGTACTTC
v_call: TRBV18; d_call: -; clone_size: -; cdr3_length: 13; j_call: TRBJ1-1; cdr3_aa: CASLYAPRGEAFF; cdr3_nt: TGTGCCAGCTTATACGCCCCTAGAGGTGAAGCTTTCTTT
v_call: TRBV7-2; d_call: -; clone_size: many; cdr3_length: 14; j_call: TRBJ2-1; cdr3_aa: CASSYRRTWDEQFF; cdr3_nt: TGTGCCAGCAGCTACCGGAGGACGTGGGATGAGCAGTTCTTC
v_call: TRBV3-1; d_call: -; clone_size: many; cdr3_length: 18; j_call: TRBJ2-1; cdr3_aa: CASSQDDMRELRYNEQFF; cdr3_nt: TGTGCCAGCAGCCAAGATGATATGAGGGAGCTCAGGTACAATGAGCAGTTCTTC
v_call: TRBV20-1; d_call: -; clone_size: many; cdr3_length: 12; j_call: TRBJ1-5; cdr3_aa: CSAKRGNQPQHF; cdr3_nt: TGCAGTGCTAAGCGGGGGAATCAGCCCCAGCATTTT
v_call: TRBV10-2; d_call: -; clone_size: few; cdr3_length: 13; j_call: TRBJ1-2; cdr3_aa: CASSVGGHSGYTF; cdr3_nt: TGCGCCAGCAGTGTCGGGGGGCATAGTGGCTACACCTTC
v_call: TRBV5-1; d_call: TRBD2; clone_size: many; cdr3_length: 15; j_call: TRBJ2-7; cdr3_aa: CASSPGGGSLAEQYF; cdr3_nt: TGCGCCAGCAGCCCGGGGGGGGGGAGCTTGGCCGAGCAGTACTTC
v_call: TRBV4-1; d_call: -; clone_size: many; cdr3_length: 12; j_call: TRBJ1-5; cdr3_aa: CASSPGPGIVHF; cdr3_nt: TGCGCCAGCAGCCCTGGCCCCGGAATTGTGCATTTT
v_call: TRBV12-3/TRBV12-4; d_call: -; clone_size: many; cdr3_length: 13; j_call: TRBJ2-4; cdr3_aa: CASTHGTKNIQYF; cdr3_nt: TGTGCCAGCACTCATGGGACCAAAAACATTCAGTACTTC
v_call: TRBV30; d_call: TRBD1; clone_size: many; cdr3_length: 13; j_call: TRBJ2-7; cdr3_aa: CACTTGIPYEQYF; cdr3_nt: TGTGCCTGTACGACAGGGATACCCTACGAGCAGTACTTC
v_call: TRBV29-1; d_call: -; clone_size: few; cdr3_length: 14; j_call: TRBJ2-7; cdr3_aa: CSVAARDGGYEQYF; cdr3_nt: TGCAGCGTTGCCGCCAGGGATGGGGGATACGAGCAGTACTTC
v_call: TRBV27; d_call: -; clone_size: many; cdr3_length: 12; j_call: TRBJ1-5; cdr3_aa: CASGSGNQPQHF; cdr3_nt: TGTGCCAGCGGAAGTGGCAATCAGCCCCAGCATTTT
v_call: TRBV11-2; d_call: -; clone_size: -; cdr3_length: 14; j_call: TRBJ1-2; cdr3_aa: CASSETRAFYGYTF; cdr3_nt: TGTGCCAGCAGCGAGACCCGGGCCTTCTATGGCTACACCTTC
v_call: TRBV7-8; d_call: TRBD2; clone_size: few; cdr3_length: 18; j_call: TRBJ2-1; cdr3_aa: CASSLRSGLAGAGNEQFF; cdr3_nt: TGTGCCAGCAGCTTACGCTCTGGACTAGCGGGAGCGGGGAATGAGCAATTCTTC
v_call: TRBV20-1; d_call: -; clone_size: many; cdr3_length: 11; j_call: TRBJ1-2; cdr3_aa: CSARGAYGYTF; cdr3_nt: TGCAGTGCTAGGGGTGCTTATGGCTACACCTTC
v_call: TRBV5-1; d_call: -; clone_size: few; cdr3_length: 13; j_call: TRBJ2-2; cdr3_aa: CASGLRNTGELFF; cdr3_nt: TGCGCCAGCGGCCTCAGGAACACCGGGGAGCTGTTTTTT
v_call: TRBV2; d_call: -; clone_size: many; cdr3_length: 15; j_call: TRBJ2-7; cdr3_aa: CASSEAQGGPYEQYF; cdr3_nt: TGTGCCAGCAGTGAAGCCCAGGGAGGCCCCTACGAGCAGTACTTC
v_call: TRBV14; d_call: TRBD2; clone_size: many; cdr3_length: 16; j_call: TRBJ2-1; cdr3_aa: CASSQDPSGRATEQFF; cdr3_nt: TGTGCCAGCAGCCAAGATCCCAGCGGGAGGGCTACTGAGCAGTTCTTC
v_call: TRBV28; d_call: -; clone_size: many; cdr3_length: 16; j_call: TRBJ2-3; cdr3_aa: CASSSLTGDGTDTQYF; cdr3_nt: TGTGCCAGCAGCTCCCTTACGGGAGACGGCACAGATACGCAGTATTTT
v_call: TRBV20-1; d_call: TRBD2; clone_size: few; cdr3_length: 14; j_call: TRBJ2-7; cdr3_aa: CSARTSGSTYEQYF; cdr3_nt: TGCAGTGCAAGGACTAGCGGGAGTACGTACGAGCAGTACTTC
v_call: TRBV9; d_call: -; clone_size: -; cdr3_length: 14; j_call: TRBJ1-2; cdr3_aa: CASSVDPANYGYTF; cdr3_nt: TGTGCCAGCAGCGTAGACCCAGCTAACTATGGCTACACCTTC
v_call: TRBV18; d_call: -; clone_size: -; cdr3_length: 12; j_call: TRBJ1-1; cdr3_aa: CASSQYRSEAFF; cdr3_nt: TGTGCCAGCTCTCAGTATAGGTCTGAAGCTTTCTTT
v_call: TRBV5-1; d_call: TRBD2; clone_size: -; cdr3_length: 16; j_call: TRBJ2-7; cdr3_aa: CASSLSVTSLNYEQYF; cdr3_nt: TGCGCCAGCAGCTTGTCAGTGACTAGCTTAAACTACGAGCAGTACTTC
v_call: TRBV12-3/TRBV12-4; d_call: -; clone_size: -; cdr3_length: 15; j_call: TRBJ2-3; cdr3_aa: CASSFRDTRTDTQYF; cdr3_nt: TGTGCCAGCAGTTTCCGGGACACCCGCACAGATACGCAGTATTTT
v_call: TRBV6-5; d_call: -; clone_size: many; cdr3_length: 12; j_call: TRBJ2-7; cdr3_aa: CASSSQMLEQYF; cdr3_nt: TGTGCCAGCAGTTCACAGATGCTCGAGCAGTACTTC
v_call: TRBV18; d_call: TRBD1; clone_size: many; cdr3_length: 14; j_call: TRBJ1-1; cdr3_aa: CASSPDRGRTEAFF; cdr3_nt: TGTGCCAGCTCACCGGACAGGGGAAGGACTGAAGCTTTCTTT
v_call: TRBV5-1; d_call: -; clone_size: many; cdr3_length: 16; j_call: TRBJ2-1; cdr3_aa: CASSRYSHSSYNEQFF; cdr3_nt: TGCGCCAGCAGCCGCTACTCTCATTCCTCCTACAATGAGCAGTTCTTC
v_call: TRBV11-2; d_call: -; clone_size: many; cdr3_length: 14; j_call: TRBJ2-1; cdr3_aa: CASSQGLNYNEQFF; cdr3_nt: TGTGCCAGCAGCCAAGGACTAAATTACAATGAGCAGTTCTTC
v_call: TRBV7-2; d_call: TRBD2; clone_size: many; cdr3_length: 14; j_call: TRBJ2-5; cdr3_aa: CASSSNGRGETQYF; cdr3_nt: TGTGCCAGCAGCTCAAACGGGAGGGGGGAGACCCAGTACTTC
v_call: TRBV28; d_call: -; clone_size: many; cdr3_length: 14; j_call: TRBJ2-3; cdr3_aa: CASRLEMGPDTQYF; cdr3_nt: TGTGCCAGCAGACTCGAAATGGGTCCGGATACGCAGTATTTT
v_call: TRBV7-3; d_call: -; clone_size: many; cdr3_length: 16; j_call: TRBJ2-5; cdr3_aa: CASSLSPPGPKETQYF; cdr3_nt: TGTGCCAGCAGCTTAAGCCCACCGGGACCAAAGGAGACCCAGTACTTC
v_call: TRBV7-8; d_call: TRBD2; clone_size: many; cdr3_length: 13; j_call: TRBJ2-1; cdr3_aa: CASRYPGGDEQFF; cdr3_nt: TGTGCCAGCAGGTATCCCGGGGGGGATGAGCAGTTCTTC
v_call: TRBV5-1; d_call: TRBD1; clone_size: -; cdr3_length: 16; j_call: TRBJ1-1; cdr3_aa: CASSPTKGAGDTEAFF; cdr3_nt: TGCGCCAGCAGCCCAACTAAGGGGGCGGGGGACACTGAAGCTTTCTTT
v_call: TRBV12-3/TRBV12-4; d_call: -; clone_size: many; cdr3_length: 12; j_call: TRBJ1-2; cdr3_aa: CASSNDNYGYTF; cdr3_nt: TGTGCCAGCAGCAACGATAACTATGGCTACACCTTC
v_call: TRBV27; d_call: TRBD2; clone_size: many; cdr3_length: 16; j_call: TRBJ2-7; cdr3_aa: CASPDGLAGVVNEQYF; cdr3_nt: TGTGCCAGCCCCGACGGACTAGCGGGAGTGGTGAACGAGCAGTACTTC